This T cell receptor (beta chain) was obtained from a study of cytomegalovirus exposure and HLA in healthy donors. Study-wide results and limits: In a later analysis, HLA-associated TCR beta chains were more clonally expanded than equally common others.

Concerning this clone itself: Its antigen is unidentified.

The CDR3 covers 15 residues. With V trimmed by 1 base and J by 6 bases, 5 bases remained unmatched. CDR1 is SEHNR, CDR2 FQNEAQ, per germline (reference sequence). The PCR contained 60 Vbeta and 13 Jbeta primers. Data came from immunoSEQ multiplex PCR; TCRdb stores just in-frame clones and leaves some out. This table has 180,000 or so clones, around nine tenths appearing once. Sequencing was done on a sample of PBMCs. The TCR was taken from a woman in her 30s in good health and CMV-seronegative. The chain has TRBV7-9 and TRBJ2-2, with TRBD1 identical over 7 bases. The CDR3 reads CASSLEAGGAGELFF. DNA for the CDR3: TGTGCCAGCAGCTTAGAGGCAGGGGGAGCCGGGGAGCTGTTTTTT.